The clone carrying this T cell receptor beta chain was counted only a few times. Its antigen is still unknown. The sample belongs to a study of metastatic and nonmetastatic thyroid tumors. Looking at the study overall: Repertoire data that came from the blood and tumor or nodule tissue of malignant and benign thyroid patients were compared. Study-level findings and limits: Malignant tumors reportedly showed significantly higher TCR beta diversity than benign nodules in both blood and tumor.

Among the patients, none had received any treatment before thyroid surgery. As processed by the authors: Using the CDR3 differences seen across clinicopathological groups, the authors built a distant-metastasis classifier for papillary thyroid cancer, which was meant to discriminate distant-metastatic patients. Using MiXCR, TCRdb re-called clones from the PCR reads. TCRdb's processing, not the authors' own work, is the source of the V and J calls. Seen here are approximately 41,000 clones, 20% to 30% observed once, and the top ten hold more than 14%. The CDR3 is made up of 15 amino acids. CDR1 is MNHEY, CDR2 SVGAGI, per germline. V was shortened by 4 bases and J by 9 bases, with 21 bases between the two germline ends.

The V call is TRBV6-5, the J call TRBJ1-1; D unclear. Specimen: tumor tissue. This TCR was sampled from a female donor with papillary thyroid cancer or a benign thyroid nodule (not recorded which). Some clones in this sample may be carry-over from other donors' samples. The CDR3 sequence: CASSLDTAGSLKAFF. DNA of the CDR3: TGTGCCAGCAGTTTAGATACAGCCGGAAGCTTGAAAGCTTTCTTT.